The 28 T cell receptor beta chains below were found in one sample sequenced in a study of blood T cell repertoires in COVID-19. Clones were read by immunoSEQ multiplex PCR, and TCRdb kept only the in-frame ones, dropping some. Of 350,000 to 400,000 clones listed, roughly nine tenths are singletons. What was sequenced was peripheral blood. These receptors came from a woman aged 25 to 39 with COVID-19, enrolled during active disease.

The gene calls are TRBV4-3 and TRBJ2-7, with 10 positions matching TRBD2. J was trimmed by 5 bases and V by 0 bases; bases with no gene match: 4. This CDR3 has 15 amino acids. Germline V lookup: CDR1 LGHNA, CDR2 YSLEER. In DNA, the CDR3 is TGCGCCAGCAGCCAAGATTCCCTAGCGGGAGACGAGCAGTACGTC. Protein product: CASSQDSLAGDEQYV.

The chain couples TRBV28 to TRBJ1-1, with 10 bases lining up with TRBD1. The V segment lost 3 bases and the J segment 0 bases; nucleotides outside the gene matches: 4. Per germline, CDR1 MDHEN and CDR2 SYDVKM. CDR3 length: 16 amino acids. Here the CDR3 DNA reads TGTGCCAGCAGTTTTTCGGGACAGGGGATGAACACTGAAGCTTTCTTT. Amino acid sequence: CASSFSGQGMNTEAFF.

The chain joins TRBV7-8 to TRBJ1-3, with no clear D. Germline V lookup: CDR1 SGHVS, CDR2 FQNEAQ. V dropped 5 bases and J dropped 4 bases, with 15 bases sitting between them. This CDR3 has 15 residues. In DNA form, the CDR3 reads TGTGCCAGCAGCCCTACACGGAGGGCCGGAAACACCATATATTTT. The encoded protein is CASSPTRRAGNTIYF.

This clone was seen a single time. This rearrangement joins TRBV24-1 to TRBJ2-7, with TRBD2 matching over 12 bases. Germline loops: CDR1 KGHDR, CDR2 SFDVKD. V lost 3 bases and J lost 2; bases outside the gene matches: 4. The CDR3 contains 16 residues. CDR3 coding DNA: TGTGCCACCAGTGATCTAGCGGGAGGGTCCCCCTACGAGCAGTACGTC. This gives the protein CATSDLAGGSPYEQYV.

The rearrangement joins TRBV7-6 to TRBJ2-7; 7 bases are shared with TRBD1. The CDR3 length is 13 residues. Germline lookup yields CDR1 SGHVS and CDR2 FNYEAQ. J was trimmed by 6 bases and V by 3 bases; bases with no gene match: 5. DNA for the CDR3: TGTGCCAGCAGCTTCGACAGGGTAAGCGAGCAGTACTTC. Protein product: CASSFDRVSEQYF.

The J gene is TRBJ2-1, the V gene TRBV28, with TRBD2 matching over 9 bases. Per the germline V gene, CDR1 is MDHEN and CDR2 is SYDVKM. With 4 bases clipped from V and 4 bases from J, the junction kept 11 bases outside the gene matches. This CDR3 has 17 residues. The CDR3 protein is CASSSKGLAYNYNEQFF. CDR3 nucleotide sequence: TGTGCCAGCAGTTCGAAGGGACTAGCCTACAATTACAATGAGCAGTTCTTC.

This clone was picked up one time. The chain employs TRBV4-3 and TRBJ1-2; D might be TRBD1 (5 bases). The CDR3 runs to 15 residues. From germline, CDR1 is LGHNA and CDR2 YSLEER. V was trimmed by 1 base and J by 6 bases, leaving 15 bases between them. The CDR3 DNA sequence: TGCGCCAGCAGCCAAGGGGCGCAGGGTCGGGATGGCTACACCTTC. Protein sequence: CASSQGAQGRDGYTF.

V usage is TRBV19 and J usage is TRBJ1-5, with 8 bases that match TRBD1. Trimming at V came to 5 bases and at J to 6 bases, leaving 9 bases not matched to a gene. The CDR3 totals 15 residues. Germline CDR1 and CDR2: LNHDA and SQIVND (reference sequence). For the CDR3, the DNA is TGTGCCAGTAGTGTACGGACAGGGAGCGGTCAGCCCCAGCATTTT. Residues: CASSVRTGSGQPQHF.

This chain joins TRBV6-5 and TRBJ1-1; D possibly corresponds to TRBD1 (5 bases). The CDR3 has 15 amino acids. V was cut by 2 bases and J by 4 bases, with 14 bases left in between. The germline gives CDR1 MNHEY, CDR2 SVGAGI. Written as DNA, the CDR3 is TGTGCCAGCAGTTACGGGGGAGCGGGGGGCACTGAAGCTTTCTTT. This gives the protein CASSYGGAGGTEAFF.

V and J are TRBV18 and TRBJ1-4, with 7 bases aligning to TRBD1. Per the germline V gene, CDR1 is KGHSH and CDR2 is LQKENI. The CDR3 is made up of 16 amino acids. Trimming removed 1 base from V and 4 bases from J; junction bases left unmatched: 6. CDR3 DNA sequence: TGTGCCAGCTCACCACAGGGGGCGACGGATAATGAAAAACTGTTTTTT. It encodes CASSPQGATDNEKLFF.

The V and J genes are TRBV6-5 and TRBJ2-1; perhaps TRBD2 as D (6 bases). Deletions cut 5 bases from V and 4 bases from J, with 12 bases between. Germline V CDR1 and CDR2: MNHEY, SVGAGI. This CDR3 contains 14 residues. The CDR3 DNA sequence: TGTGCCAGCAGTATTGCGGAGGGGTACAATGAGCAGTTCTTC. This gives the protein CASSIAEGYNEQFF.

The V and J genes are TRBV30 and TRBJ1-5; no firm D call. Germline lookup yields CDR1 GTSNPN and CDR2 SVGIG (reference sequence). The CDR3 length is 12 residues. V was pared by 5 bases and J by 0 bases, with 5 bases between. CDR3 amino acids: CAWQNSNQPQHF. CDR3 coding DNA: TGTGCCTGGCAGAATAGCAATCAGCCCCAGCATTTT.

The chain has TRBV9 and TRBJ2-2, with 8 bases identical to TRBD2. There are 17 residues in the CDR3. V dropped 1 base and J dropped 0; count of bases not matched to a gene: 5. Per the germline V gene, CDR1 is SGDLS and CDR2 is YYNGEE. The CDR3 region is CASSVRGGIPNTGELFF. CDR3 sequence (DNA): TGTGCCAGCAGCGTACGCGGGGGGATCCCGAACACCGGGGAGCTGTTTTTT. Supplemented by reference TRBV9 and TRBJ2-2, the full variable domain reads DSGVTQTPKHLITATGQRVTLRCSPRSGDLSVYWYQQSLDQGLQFLIQYYNGEERAKGNILERFSAQQFPDLHSELNLSSLELGDSALYFCASSVRGGIPNTGELFFGEGSRLTVL.

V usage is TRBV27 and J usage is TRBJ2-4; 13 nucleotides line up with TRBD2. V trimming: 4 bases; J trimming: 3 bases; junction bases outside the gene matches: 9. The germline gives CDR1 MNHEY, CDR2 SMNVEV (reference sequence). The CDR3 runs 18 residues. The DNA for the CDR3 is TGTGCCAGCAGTTCTTGGACTAGCGGGAGCCGCGACAAAAACATTCAGTACTTC. The encoded protein is CASSSWTSGSRDKNIQYF.

This clone was seen once. The V call is TRBV30, the J call TRBJ2-1; 7 nucleotides align to TRBD2. CDR1 GTSNPN and CDR2 SVGIG come from the germline V gene (reference sequence). This CDR3 contains 16 residues. With 0 bases clipped from V and 4 bases from J, the junction kept 9 bases outside the gene matches. CDR3 nucleotides: TGTGCCTGGAGTGTACCGGCTAGCGGACCATACAATGAGCAGTTCTTC. Translated, it gives CAWSVPASGPYNEQFF.

The CDR3 sequence is CATSKMQSGGYEQYF. The DNA for the CDR3 is TGTGCCACCAGCAAGATGCAGTCCGGAGGCTACGAGCAGTACTTC. V is TRBV15 and J is TRBJ2-7; maybe TRBD2 (5 bases). The V end lost 4 bases, the J end lost 3 bases, and 16 bases lay between the germline ends. Germline V gene data show CDR1 as LNHNV and CDR2 as YYDKDF (reference sequence). This CDR3 contains 15 residues.

The chain couples TRBV28 to TRBJ1-1; perhaps TRBD1 as D (5 bases). Deletions cut 6 bases from V and 1 base from J, with 9 bases between. Germline-derived CDR1 and CDR2 are MDHEN and SYDVKM. CDR3 length: 13 residues. CDR3 sequence reads: CASSIGGNTEAFF. CDR3 DNA: TGTGCCAGCAGCATCGGGGGGAACACTGAAGCTTTCTTT.

This chain connects TRBV30 to TRBJ2-1; no definite D call. There are 13 residues in the CDR3. The germline gives CDR1 GTSNPN, CDR2 SVGIG (reference sequence). Trimming shortened V by 1 base and J by 0 bases, and 4 bases separated the two germline ends. CDR3 residues: CAWSGSSYNEQFF. The CDR3, as DNA: TGTGCCTGGAGTGGGAGCTCCTACAATGAGCAGTTCTTC.

CDR3: CASSQEWSNNQPQHF. The CDR3 nucleotides are TGCGCCAGCAGCCAAGAATGGAGCAACAATCAGCCCCAGCATTTT. This sequence joins TRBV4-3 and TRBJ1-5; D not resolved. The CDR3 covers 15 residues. The germline gives CDR1 LGHNA, CDR2 YSLEER. Trimming pared 0 bases from V and 3 bases from J, leaving 9 bases between.

The chain recombines TRBV12-3 or TRBV12-4 with TRBJ2-1; 7 bases agree with TRBD2. The trim removed 6 bases at V and 6 bases at J, leaving 5 bases unmatched. The CDR3 runs 13 residues. CDR3 sequence (DNA): TGTGCCAGCAGCCCCAGACTAGCCAATGAGCAGTTCTTC. This codes for CASSPRLANEQFF.

The rearrangement uses TRBV2 and TRBJ1-3, with D possibly matching TRBD1 (5 bases). The CDR3 spans 18 residues. V was cut by 0 bases and J by 0 bases, with 15 bases left in between. Germline CDR1 and CDR2: SNHLY and FYNNEI. In DNA form, the CDR3 reads TGTGCCAGCAGTGAAGCGCATCGGGGGACCGTCTCTGGAAACACCATATATTTT. Protein product: CASSEAHRGTVSGNTIYF.

This clone was observed a few times. The chain recombines TRBV6-5 with TRBJ2-3, with unresolved D. V was cut by 5 bases and J by 2 bases, with 11 bases left in between. The germline gives CDR1 MNHEY, CDR2 SVGAGI. This CDR3 region has 14 residues. The CDR3 loop is CASSNSADTDTQYF. In DNA form, the CDR3 reads TGTGCCAGCAGTAATTCCGCGGACACAGATACGCAGTATTTT.

The V call is TRBV7-2, the J call TRBJ2-5, with TRBD1 matching over 9 bases. The V gene's germline CDR1 is SGHTA and CDR2 FQGNSA. This CDR3 comprises 15 residues. V dropped 4 bases and J dropped 5; count of bases not matched to a gene: 8. The CDR3 protein is CASSSRGGQGETQYF. Written as DNA, the CDR3 is TGTGCCAGCAGCTCGCGGGGTGGACAGGGGGAGACCCAGTACTTC.

The chain couples TRBV5-4 to TRBJ1-3; no firm D call. Deletions cut 4 bases from V and 0 bases from J, with 11 bases between. Per the germline V gene, CDR1 is SGHNT and CDR2 is YYREEE (reference sequence). The CDR3 totals 15 residues. The CDR3: CASSLRSTSGNTIYF. CDR3 DNA: TGTGCCAGCAGCCTACGGAGTACCTCTGGAAACACCATATATTTT.

The V gene is TRBV6-5, the J gene TRBJ1-1; D gene ambiguous. Germline assignment: CDR1 MNHEY and CDR2 SVGAGI. There are 14 residues in the CDR3. V lost 6 bases to trimming and J lost 0 bases, with 11 bases between them. The DNA for the CDR3 is TGTGCCAGCAGCTACGAACGAGTGAACACTGAAGCTTTCTTT. It codes for CASSYERVNTEAFF.

This clone showed up just once. The CDR3 bases are TGTGCCAGCAGTTTTGGAGGGAGCTCGAATGAGCAGTTCTTC. This gives the protein CASSFGGSSNEQFF. The V gene is TRBV27, the J gene TRBJ2-1, with TRBD2 as a possible D gene (6 bases). The V end was cut by 3 bases, the J end by 7 bases, with 13 bases between. The CDR3 is 14 residues long. CDR1 is MNHEY and CDR2 is SMNVEV in the germline V gene (reference sequence).

The rearrangement joins TRBV6-2 or TRBV6-3 to TRBJ1-2; the match to TRBD1 covers 10 bases. This CDR3 has 14 amino acids. Unmatched junction bases numbered 2, after V lost 2 bases and J lost 5 bases. Per germline, CDR1 MNHEY and CDR2 SVGEGT. CDR3 nucleotide sequence: TGTGCCAGCAGTTACGGGACAGGGGAGTATGGCTACACCTTC. Translating gives CASSYGTGEYGYTF.

The chain recombines TRBV19 with TRBJ2-2; TRBD2 agrees at 12 bases. CDR1 and CDR2 from the germline V gene are LNHDA and SQIVND (reference sequence). The trim removed 2 bases at V and 0 bases at J, leaving 1 base unmatched. CDR3 length: 17 residues. The DNA for the CDR3 is TGTGCCAGTAGTATACTAGCGGGGGGGCCGAACACCGGGGAGCTGTTTTTT. It specifies CASSILAGGPNTGELFF. Full variable domain (missing parts from reference TRBV19 and TRBJ2-2): DGGITQSPKYLFRKEGQNVTLSCEQNLNHDAMYWYRQDPGQGLRLIYYSQIVNDFQKGDIAEGYSVSREKKESFPLTVTSAQKNPTAFYLCASSILAGGPNTGELFFGEGSRLTVL.